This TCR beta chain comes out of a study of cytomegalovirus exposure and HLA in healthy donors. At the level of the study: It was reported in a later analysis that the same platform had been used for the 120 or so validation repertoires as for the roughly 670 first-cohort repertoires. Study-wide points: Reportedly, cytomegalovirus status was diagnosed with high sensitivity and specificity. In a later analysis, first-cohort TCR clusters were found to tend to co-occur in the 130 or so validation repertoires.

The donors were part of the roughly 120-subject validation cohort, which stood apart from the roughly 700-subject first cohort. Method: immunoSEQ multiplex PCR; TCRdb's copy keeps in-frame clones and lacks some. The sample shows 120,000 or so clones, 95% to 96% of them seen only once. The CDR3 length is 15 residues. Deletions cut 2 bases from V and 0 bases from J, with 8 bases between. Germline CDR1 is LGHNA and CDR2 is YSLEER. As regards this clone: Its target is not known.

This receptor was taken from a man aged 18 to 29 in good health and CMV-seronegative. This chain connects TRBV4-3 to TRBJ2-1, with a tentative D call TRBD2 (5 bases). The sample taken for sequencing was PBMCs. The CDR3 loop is CASSQRESSYNEQFF. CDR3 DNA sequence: TGCGCCAGCAGCCAAAGGGAGAGCTCCTACAATGAGCAGTTCTTC.